This T cell receptor (beta chain) is drawn from a study of Ad26.COV2.S vaccination and SARS-CoV-2 variants. Overall study context: Intramuscular Ad26.COV2.S doses were given once or twice, 56 days apart.

Profiling relied on immunoSEQ multiplex PCR, and the TCRdb table lists in-frame clones only, not all of them. Of some 250,000 clones in the sample, more than 75% were seen once. As for treatment: some 20 received Ad26.COV2.S at low or high dose, single or two shots; several received placebo; per-sample allocation not given. Day 63 after the first injection of vaccine or placebo was the sampling time. SARS-CoV-2 spike from the Wuhan strain was encoded by the vaccine, an Ad26 vector. With respect to this clone: Its specificity is not known.

The germline V gene encodes CDR1 SGHAT and CDR2 FQNNGV. V shed 5 bases, J shed 2 bases, and the junction held 7 bases outside the gene matches. The CDR3 consists of 17 residues. General observations from the study: Non-spike TCR breadth did not differ much between vaccine and placebo recipients. People given the vaccine had a wider spike-specific TCR breadth than placebo recipients did.

This rearrangement joins TRBV11-2 to TRBJ2-7, with 15 bases identical to TRBD2. This specimen was peripheral blood, taken in a trial of Ad26.COV2.S vaccine versus placebo. This clonotype originated in a person between 18 and 59 years old who received the Ad26.COV2.S COVID-19 vaccine or a placebo. The CDR3 DNA follows: TGTGCCAGCAGCCTGAGGACTAGCGGGGGGGTAACCTACGAGCAGTACTTC. This translates into CASSLRTSGGVTYEQYF.